This TCR beta chain stems from a study of T-cell reconstitution after alpha-beta-depleted transplantation in children. The library targeted TCRbeta and was prepared with unique molecular identifiers. TCRdb analysed the PCR reads with MiXCR anew, one entry per CDR3 protein. The sample yields about 340,000 distinct CDR3 sequences, about an eighth seen once. Germline CDR1 reads DFQATT; CDR2 reads SNEGSKA (reference sequence). This CDR3 is built from 14 residues. Trimming stripped 1 base from V and 5 bases from J, with 12 bases between. This clonotype turned up a few times. The sequencing here drew on PBMCs, taken from the stem cell graft. This chain links TRBV20-1 with TRBJ1-5, with unresolved D. The source is a human donor who donated a stem cell graft to a child with Fanconi anemia. The CDR3 nucleotides read TGCAGTGCTAGAGCTCCGGCAAAAGATCAGCCCCAGCATTTT. It yields the protein CSARAPAKDQPQHF.